Listed below are T cell receptor beta chains from one sample, sequenced in a study of spatial heterogeneity in lung cancer. TCRdb redid the calling of the 5' RACE reads with MiXCR, one entry per CDR3 protein. The repertoire has tens of thousands of distinct CDR3 sequences, 15% to 20% of them found once; the top ten carry roughly 29%. The input for sequencing was lung tumor tissue, taken at surgery. Source of these receptors: a female donor with early-stage non-small cell lung cancer. The CDR3 runs from the conserved cysteine through the conserved F or W. The D gene is left open where the match is weak. A row's size may be missing; if present it is once, few, many or a size class.

CDR3 DNA | CDR3 protein | J gene | clone size | V gene | D gene
TGCGCCAGCAGCTTGGCAGGCTACGTGCAGTACTTC | CASSLAGYVQYF | TRBJ2-7 | NA | TRBV5-1 | NA
TGTGCCAGCAGCCAAGATTCGGCAGCATACGAGCAGTACTTC | CASSQDSAAYEQYF | TRBJ2-7 | NA | TRBV3-1 | NA
TGTGCCAGCAAGAGGACAGGGGTGGGCACTGAAGCTTTCTTT | CASKRTGVGTEAFF | TRBJ1-1 | medium-sized | TRBV12-3/TRBV12-4 | TRBD1
TGTGCCAGCGCGACAGGGTCCACAGATACGCAGTATTTT | CASATGSTDTQYF | TRBJ2-3 | NA | TRBV2 | TRBD1
TGTGCCAGCATGCCCCGACCTGGAGGTTGGGGAGAATGGGGCTACACCTTC | CASMPRPGGWGEWGYTF | TRBJ1-2 | medium-sized | TRBV6-5 | NA
TGTGCCAGCAGCTTGGCCGGACAGGGGGCTAACGAGCAGTACTTC | CASSLAGQGANEQYF | TRBJ2-7 | many | TRBV5-4 | TRBD1
TGTGCCAGCAGCCCGACCGGGACTAGCGCCACCGGGGAGCTGTTTTTT | CASSPTGTSATGELFF | TRBJ2-2 | many | TRBV7-9 | TRBD2
TGTGCCAGCAGCTTAGAGGAGGGTTCACGTGAGCAGTTCTTC | CASSLEEGSREQFF | TRBJ2-1 | many | TRBV7-3 | NA
TGCGCCAGCAGCTCTGGCGGGAGGGCGGGAGGAAATGAGCAGTTCTTC | CASSSGGRAGGNEQFF | TRBJ2-1 | few | TRBV5-1 | TRBD2
TGCAGTGCTAGAGAGGGACTAGCGGGGTTGGGGGATGAGCAGTTCTTC | CSAREGLAGLGDEQFF | TRBJ2-1 | many | TRBV20-1 | TRBD2
TGTGCCAGCAGTTTACAAAACTTAGGCGGGAGGAACCACAATGAGCAGTTCTTC | CASSLQNLGGRNHNEQFF | TRBJ2-1 | NA | TRBV28 | TRBD2
TGCAGCGTTGGAAAAATAATGGGACGCGACAACAATGAGCAGTTCTTC | CSVGKIMGRDNNEQFF | TRBJ2-1 | few | TRBV29-1 | NA
TGTGCCACCAGCAGAGATCAGGGGGAGACCCAGTACTTC | CATSRDQGETQYF | TRBJ2-5 | medium-sized | TRBV15 | NA
TGTGCCAGCAGCTGCCGGGACTGGACTTTAGCCGACTACTACGAGCAGTACTTC | CASSCRDWTLADYYEQYF | TRBJ2-7 | medium-sized | TRBV7-3 | NA
TGCGCCAGCAGAATGGGATACAATGAGCAGTTCTTC | CASRMGYNEQFF | TRBJ2-1 | few | TRBV5-1 | NA
TGCAGCGTGGGACAGATCCAAGAGACCCAGTACTTC | CSVGQIQETQYF | TRBJ2-5 | many | TRBV29-1 | TRBD1
TGTGCCAGCAGGATGGGGGGAGAGACCCAGTACTTC | CASRMGGETQYF | TRBJ2-5 | NA | TRBV11-2 | NA
TGTGCCACGGGCCTTGACAGACCCACAGATACGCAGTATTTT | CATGLDRPTDTQYF | TRBJ2-3 | NA | TRBV10-3 | NA
TGTGCCAGTAGTATCGGGGGATTATGGACAGATACGCAGTATTTT | CASSIGGLWTDTQYF | TRBJ2-3 | few | TRBV19 | NA
TGTGCCATCAGTGAGCCCTCCGAGCAGTACTTC | CAISEPSEQYF | TRBJ2-7 | NA | TRBV10-3 | NA
TGTGCCAGCCGACCGGGACTAGCCTCCTACGAGCAGTACTTC | CASRPGLASYEQYF | TRBJ2-7 | few | TRBV7-8 | TRBD2
TGTGCCAGCAGTTCCGAGGGGGGCGTACCGGACATTCAGTACTTC | CASSSEGGVPDIQYF | TRBJ2-4 | few | TRBV6-5 | NA
TGCGCCAGCAGCGCCGAAGACGTCTACGAGCAGTACTTC | CASSAEDVYEQYF | TRBJ2-7 | NA | TRBV5-1 | NA
TGCAGTGCGCCTAGGGGACAAGAGACCCAGTACTTC | CSAPRGQETQYF | TRBJ2-5 | NA | TRBV20-1 | NA
TGTGCCAGCAGTTTATCTACAGGGCCCAATGAGCAGTTCTTC | CASSLSTGPNEQFF | TRBJ2-1 | large | TRBV27 | NA
TGCGCCAGCAGCCCACCCACAGATACGCAGTATTTT | CASSPPTDTQYF | TRBJ2-3 | many | TRBV5-1 | NA
TGCAGCGTTGAGAGGCTGACCCGGGATACGCAGTATTTT | CSVERLTRDTQYF | TRBJ2-3 | many | TRBV29-1 | NA
TGTGCCGGCCGGGACAGCAACTACAATGAGCAGTTCTTC | CAGRDSNYNEQFF | TRBJ2-1 | few | TRBV6-1 | TRBD1
TGCAGCGTCCAAGTTCAGGCGGACGAGCAGTACTTC | CSVQVQADEQYF | TRBJ2-7 | few | TRBV29-1 | NA